This TCR beta chain was captured by sequencing in a study of blood T cell repertoires in COVID-19. The wider study: Researchers got acute and convalescent COVID-19 samples from the United States, Italy and Spain. Nucleic acid was either cDNA or gDNA, and it came from T cells, B-cell-depleted T cells, or PBMCs.

Study processing details: Estimation of nucleated cell counts relied on the amplification of reference gene primers. The protocol was immunoSEQ multiplex PCR, while the TCRdb copy is restricted to in-frame clones and leaves out a portion. V, J and clone size are taken as reported in that table, and D and trimming were inferred from the DNA itself. The data contain 100,000 to 120,000 clones, 81% of them singletons. The V and J ends lost 1 base and 4 bases respectively, with 7 bases between them. Germline V CDR1 and CDR2: KGHDR, SFDVKD. The CDR3 has 14 residues. The chain carries TRBV24-1 and TRBJ2-1, with D possibly being TRBD2 (5 bases). The receptor's source is a man in his fifties or sixties with acute or convalescent COVID-19. Sequencing was done on a sample of peripheral blood. DNA of the CDR3: TGTGCCACCAGTGATTTAGCGGAGTACAATGAGCAGTTCTTC. Its protein is CATSDLAEYNEQFF.